This T cell receptor (beta chain) appears in the sequencing data of a study of shared clonotypes between healthy human individuals. V lost 4 bases, J lost 0 bases, and 3 bases stayed unmatched. The germline V gene encodes CDR1 MGHRA and CDR2 YSYEKL. The CDR3 runs to 15 residues. Method: immunoSEQ multiplex PCR; TCRdb's copy keeps in-frame clones and lacks some. The profile covers around 690,000 clones, with less than 95% appearing a single time and 30% to 35% taken by the ten largest. V is TRBV4-1 and J is TRBJ2-1, with TRBD1 matching over 7 bases. Specimen: memory CD8+ T cells from PBMCs. Subset noted: CD45RO+ cells pooled with CCR7-negative TemRA cells. The clonotype was recovered from a man in his late teens or twenties in good health. Some clones in this sample may be carry-over from other donors' samples. This CDR3 reads CASSRDRDSYNEQFF. Here the CDR3 DNA reads TGCGCCAGCAGCCGAGACAGGGACTCCTACAATGAGCAGTTCTTC.